This is a list of T cell receptor beta chains from one sample in a study of blood T cells in healthy people across ages. TCRdb passed the 5' RACE reads through MiXCR, listing each CDR3 protein once. The sample holds over 1,500,000 distinct CDR3 sequences, about 39% seen once. Material: blood. Receptors originate from a human donor in good health. Both conserved end residues are part of each CDR3. D genes are given only for firm matches. Clone sizes are given selectively: once, few, many, or a class where the clone is expanded.

v_call: TRBV29-1
cdr3_length: 13
clone_size: NA
d_call: NA
j_call: TRBJ1-2
cdr3_aa: CSVESGDIYGYTF
cdr3_nt: TGCAGCGTTGAGTCGGGAGATATATATGGCTACACCTTC

v_call: TRBV20-1
cdr3_length: 15
clone_size: few
d_call: NA
j_call: TRBJ2-3
cdr3_aa: CSFRAFYSSTDTQYF
cdr3_nt: TGCAGTTTTAGAGCTTTCTACTCTAGCACAGATACGCAGTATTTT

v_call: TRBV20-1
cdr3_length: 13
clone_size: NA
d_call: NA
j_call: TRBJ2-1
cdr3_aa: CSATQDYRGEQFF
cdr3_nt: TGCAGTGCTACTCAGGACTACCGAGGCGAGCAGTTCTTC

v_call: TRBV4-2
cdr3_length: 16
clone_size: NA
d_call: TRBD1
j_call: TRBJ1-2
cdr3_aa: CANSQEPGTDTYGYTF
cdr3_nt: TGTGCCAACAGCCAAGAGCCCGGGACAGACACATATGGCTACACCTTC

v_call: TRBV20-1
cdr3_length: 15
clone_size: NA
d_call: TRBD2
j_call: TRBJ2-5
cdr3_aa: CSASGIAGSGETQYF
cdr3_nt: TGCAGTGCTAGCGGGATAGCGGGGTCGGGAGAGACCCAGTACTTC

v_call: TRBV7-9
cdr3_length: 14
clone_size: NA
d_call: NA
j_call: TRBJ2-1
cdr3_aa: CASSLEGARNEQFF
cdr3_nt: TGTGCCAGCAGCTTGGAGGGGGCAAGGAATGAGCAGTTCTTC

v_call: TRBV4-1
cdr3_length: 17
clone_size: NA
d_call: TRBD2
j_call: TRBJ2-3
cdr3_aa: CASSQDPGLAFPDTQYF
cdr3_nt: TGCGCCAGCAGCCAAGACCCGGGACTAGCGTTTCCAGATACGCAGTATTTT

v_call: TRBV20-1
cdr3_length: 15
clone_size: NA
d_call: NA
j_call: TRBJ1-5
cdr3_aa: CSARDTGSRNQPQHF
cdr3_nt: TGCAGTGCTAGAGACACAGGGAGTCGCAATCAGCCCCAGCATTTT

v_call: TRBV5-1
cdr3_length: 15
clone_size: NA
d_call: NA
j_call: TRBJ2-7
cdr3_aa: CASSLELASPYEQYF
cdr3_nt: TGCGCCAGCAGCTTGGAACTCGCGAGTCCCTACGAGCAGTACTTC

v_call: TRBV4-1
cdr3_length: 16
clone_size: NA
d_call: NA
j_call: TRBJ2-4
cdr3_aa: CASSQDGRQSKNIQYF
cdr3_nt: TGCGCCAGCAGCCAAGATGGGCGACAGAGCAAAAACATTCAGTACTTC

v_call: TRBV20-1
cdr3_length: 15
clone_size: NA
d_call: NA
j_call: TRBJ1-2
cdr3_aa: CSARPGETLAYGYTF
cdr3_nt: TGCAGTGCTAGGCCGGGAGAGACGCTCGCCTATGGCTACACCTTC

v_call: TRBV6-2/TRBV6-3
cdr3_length: 15
clone_size: NA
d_call: NA
j_call: TRBJ2-1
cdr3_aa: CASSWTGGSYNERFF
cdr3_nt: TGTGCCAGCAGTTGGACTGGCGGCTCCTACAATGAGCGGTTCTTC

v_call: TRBV10-3
cdr3_length: 14
clone_size: NA
d_call: TRBD2
j_call: TRBJ2-1
cdr3_aa: CAISDPASGETQFF
cdr3_nt: TGTGCCATCAGTGACCCCGCTAGCGGGGAGACGCAGTTCTTC

v_call: TRBV12-3/TRBV12-4
cdr3_length: 13
clone_size: few
d_call: NA
j_call: TRBJ1-2
cdr3_aa: CASSFAGVDGYTF
cdr3_nt: TGTGCCAGCAGTTTCGCGGGGGTGGATGGCTACACCTTC

v_call: TRBV3-1
cdr3_length: 18
clone_size: NA
d_call: TRBD1
j_call: TRBJ2-1
cdr3_aa: CASSSGQGRVLSYNEQFF
cdr3_nt: TGTGCCAGCAGTTCCGGACAGGGGAGAGTTTTGTCGTACAATGAGCAGTTCTTC

v_call: TRBV9
cdr3_length: 16
clone_size: NA
d_call: NA
j_call: TRBJ2-7
cdr3_aa: CASSAELTGQKGLQYF
cdr3_nt: TGTGCCAGCAGCGCCGAACTGACCGGACAGAAAGGTCTACAGTACTTC

v_call: TRBV5-1
cdr3_length: 15
clone_size: NA
d_call: TRBD1
j_call: TRBJ1-5
cdr3_aa: CASSLGQGLYQPQHF
cdr3_nt: TGCGCCAGCAGCTTGGGACAGGGGCTGTATCAGCCCCAGCATTTT

v_call: TRBV12-3/TRBV12-4
cdr3_length: 17
clone_size: NA
d_call: TRBD1
j_call: TRBJ2-1
cdr3_aa: CASIAGTGGVSGNEQFF
cdr3_nt: TGTGCCAGCATCGCCGGGACAGGGGGCGTTTCGGGGAATGAGCAGTTCTTC

v_call: TRBV4-2
cdr3_length: 14
clone_size: NA
d_call: NA
j_call: TRBJ1-1
cdr3_aa: CAGSQDSGRGEAFF
cdr3_nt: TGTGCCGGCAGCCAAGATTCAGGGCGTGGTGAAGCTTTCTTT

v_call: TRBV11-3
cdr3_length: 14
clone_size: NA
d_call: TRBD1
j_call: TRBJ2-3
cdr3_aa: CAGSAYTGGDTQYF
cdr3_nt: TGTGCCGGCAGCGCATACACAGGGGGAGATACGCAGTATTTT

v_call: TRBV20-1
cdr3_length: 13
clone_size: few
d_call: TRBD1
j_call: TRBJ1-2
cdr3_aa: CSAKTRQGDGYTF
cdr3_nt: TGCAGTGCTAAAACCCGACAGGGGGATGGCTACACCTTC

v_call: TRBV24-1
cdr3_length: 15
clone_size: NA
d_call: NA
j_call: TRBJ2-1
cdr3_aa: CATSEAGPTHNEQFF
cdr3_nt: TGTGCCACCAGTGAGGCAGGGCCGACACACAATGAGCAGTTCTTC

v_call: TRBV12-3/TRBV12-4
cdr3_length: 15
clone_size: NA
d_call: TRBD1
j_call: TRBJ1-4
cdr3_aa: CASSLHSGGGEKLFF
cdr3_nt: TGTGCCAGCAGTTTACATTCAGGGGGCGGTGAAAAACTGTTTTTT

v_call: TRBV18
cdr3_length: 15
clone_size: NA
d_call: NA
j_call: TRBJ2-7
cdr3_aa: CASSPYSRIGYEQYF
cdr3_nt: TGTGCCAGCTCACCATATTCCAGGATCGGCTACGAGCAGTACTTC

v_call: TRBV13
cdr3_length: 13
clone_size: NA
d_call: NA
j_call: TRBJ1-1
cdr3_aa: CASSAQPNTEAFF
cdr3_nt: TGTGCCAGCAGCGCACAGCCGAACACTGAAGCTTTCTTT

v_call: TRBV28
cdr3_length: 13
clone_size: few
d_call: NA
j_call: TRBJ2-7
cdr3_aa: CASISPGFYEQYF
cdr3_nt: TGTGCCAGCATCTCGCCGGGGTTTTACGAGCAGTACTTC

v_call: TRBV29-1
cdr3_length: 14
clone_size: few
d_call: TRBD1
j_call: TRBJ2-3
cdr3_aa: CSVFGTDSTDTQYF
cdr3_nt: TGCAGCGTTTTCGGGACAGACAGCACAGATACGCAGTATTTT

v_call: TRBV15
cdr3_length: 13
clone_size: NA
d_call: NA
j_call: TRBJ2-4
cdr3_aa: CAASREQGYIQYF
cdr3_nt: TGTGCCGCCAGCAGAGAGCAGGGTTACATTCAGTACTTC

v_call: TRBV7-2
cdr3_length: 15
clone_size: NA
d_call: NA
j_call: TRBJ2-7
cdr3_aa: CASSSGTHLSYEQYF
cdr3_nt: TGTGCCAGCAGCTCCGGGACACATTTGAGCTACGAGCAGTACTTC

v_call: TRBV6-1
cdr3_length: 15
clone_size: NA
d_call: NA
j_call: TRBJ2-3
cdr3_aa: CASCKSGALTDTQYF
cdr3_nt: TGTGCCAGCTGTAAGTCCGGGGCCTTAACAGATACGCAGTATTTT

v_call: TRBV12-3/TRBV12-4
cdr3_length: 11
clone_size: few
d_call: NA
j_call: TRBJ2-3
cdr3_aa: CASRTGNTQYF
cdr3_nt: TGTGCCAGCAGGACAGGAAATACGCAGTATTTT

v_call: TRBV6-6
cdr3_length: 13
clone_size: NA
d_call: TRBD1
j_call: TRBJ1-6
cdr3_aa: CASSGTGVSPLHF
cdr3_nt: TGTGCCAGCTCCGGGACAGGGGTATCACCCCTCCACTTT

v_call: TRBV4-3
cdr3_length: 14
clone_size: NA
d_call: NA
j_call: TRBJ2-5
cdr3_aa: CACSQDLSQGTQYF
cdr3_nt: TGCGCCTGCAGCCAAGATCTTTCTCAAGGGACCCAGTACTTC

v_call: TRBV29-1
cdr3_length: 11
clone_size: many
d_call: NA
j_call: TRBJ2-3
cdr3_aa: CSADGTDTQYF
cdr3_nt: TGCAGCGCCGACGGGACAGATACGCAGTATTTT

v_call: TRBV29-1
cdr3_length: 13
clone_size: NA
d_call: NA
j_call: TRBJ1-1
cdr3_aa: CSVEVGEGTEAFF
cdr3_nt: TGCAGCGTTGAAGTGGGGGAGGGCACTGAAGCTTTCTTT

v_call: TRBV10-3
cdr3_length: 15
clone_size: NA
d_call: NA
j_call: TRBJ1-1
cdr3_aa: CAISEYGSTNTEAFF
cdr3_nt: TGTGCCATCAGTGAGTACGGGTCGACGAACACTGAAGCTTTCTTT

v_call: TRBV6-1
cdr3_length: 16
clone_size: few
d_call: TRBD2
j_call: TRBJ2-1
cdr3_aa: CASETTSGGEGNEQFF
cdr3_nt: TGTGCCAGCGAAACAACTAGCGGGGGGGAAGGCAATGAGCAGTTCTTC

v_call: TRBV20-1
cdr3_length: 16
clone_size: few
d_call: NA
j_call: TRBJ2-6
cdr3_aa: CSANPRRYFGANVLTF
cdr3_nt: TGCAGTGCCAATCCGCGAAGGTACTTTGGGGCCAACGTCCTGACTTTC

v_call: TRBV20-1
cdr3_length: 15
clone_size: NA
d_call: TRBD2
j_call: TRBJ2-2
cdr3_aa: CSAKGTSGNTGELFF
cdr3_nt: TGCAGTGCAAAAGGGACTAGCGGTAACACCGGGGAGCTGTTTTTT

v_call: TRBV29-1
cdr3_length: 15
clone_size: NA
d_call: TRBD1
j_call: TRBJ2-1
cdr3_aa: CSADPGTAIYNEQFF
cdr3_nt: TGCAGCGCAGACCCCGGGACAGCTATTTACAATGAGCAGTTCTTC

v_call: TRBV5-6
cdr3_length: 16
clone_size: NA
d_call: TRBD2
j_call: TRBJ2-3
cdr3_aa: CASSLSGGSRTDTQYF
cdr3_nt: TGTGCCAGCAGCTTGAGCGGGGGGTCGCGCACAGATACGCAGTATTTT

v_call: TRBV12-3/TRBV12-4
cdr3_length: 12
clone_size: many
d_call: NA
j_call: TRBJ2-7
cdr3_aa: CASSTDLYEQYF
cdr3_nt: TGTGCCAGCAGTACAGATTTGTACGAGCAGTACTTC

v_call: TRBV12-3/TRBV12-4
cdr3_length: 16
clone_size: NA
d_call: TRBD1
j_call: TRBJ1-4
cdr3_aa: CATSRGPTGRAEKLFF
cdr3_nt: TGTGCCACCTCAAGGGGGCCGACAGGGCGGGCTGAAAAACTGTTTTTT

v_call: TRBV5-1
cdr3_length: 14
clone_size: few
d_call: NA
j_call: TRBJ2-7
cdr3_aa: CASSSVHPTYEQYF
cdr3_nt: TGCGCCAGCAGCTCGGTTCACCCGACCTACGAGCAGTACTTC

v_call: TRBV9
cdr3_length: 13
clone_size: few
d_call: NA
j_call: TRBJ2-5
cdr3_aa: CASSVAGTETQYF
cdr3_nt: TGTGCCAGCAGCGTAGCTGGAACTGAGACCCAGTACTTC

v_call: TRBV29-1
cdr3_length: 14
clone_size: many
d_call: TRBD1
j_call: TRBJ2-5
cdr3_aa: CSVEGGTVQETQYF
cdr3_nt: TGCAGCGTTGAAGGGGGGACAGTCCAAGAGACCCAGTACTTC

v_call: TRBV20-1
cdr3_length: 14
clone_size: few
d_call: NA
j_call: TRBJ2-7
cdr3_aa: CSAIPTLALGEQYF
cdr3_nt: TGCAGTGCTATCCCGACTCTGGCACTGGGCGAGCAGTACTTC

v_call: TRBV5-1
cdr3_length: 13
clone_size: few
d_call: NA
j_call: TRBJ2-3
cdr3_aa: CASTKGGTDTQYF
cdr3_nt: TGCGCCAGTACCAAGGGGGGCACAGATACGCAGTATTTT

v_call: TRBV2
cdr3_length: 16
clone_size: NA
d_call: TRBD1
j_call: TRBJ2-4
cdr3_aa: CASSPTQGALENMQYF
cdr3_nt: TGTGCCAGCAGTCCCACCCAGGGGGCTCTGGAAAACATGCAGTACTTC

v_call: TRBV7-2
cdr3_length: 17
clone_size: many
d_call: NA
j_call: TRBJ1-1
cdr3_aa: CASSLGGVLTRDTEAFF
cdr3_nt: TGTGCCAGCAGCTTAGGGGGCGTTTTGACCCGGGACACTGAAGCTTTCTTT

v_call: TRBV12-3/TRBV12-4
cdr3_length: 15
clone_size: NA
d_call: NA
j_call: TRBJ1-2
cdr3_aa: CASSFGGPGYYGYTF
cdr3_nt: TGTGCCAGCAGTTTTGGAGGTCCCGGCTACTATGGCTACACCTTC

v_call: TRBV7-9
cdr3_length: 14
clone_size: few
d_call: NA
j_call: TRBJ2-7
cdr3_aa: CASSLAEDSYEQYF
cdr3_nt: TGTGCCAGCAGCTTAGCGGAGGACAGCTACGAGCAGTACTTC

v_call: TRBV6-5
cdr3_length: 14
clone_size: once
d_call: NA
j_call: TRBJ1-1
cdr3_aa: CASSYHGTPTEAFF
cdr3_nt: TGTGCCAGCAGTTACCACGGGACTCCCACTGAAGCTTTCTTT

v_call: TRBV12-3/TRBV12-4
cdr3_length: 15
clone_size: NA
d_call: NA
j_call: TRBJ2-7
cdr3_aa: CASSYRPQSYNEQYF
cdr3_nt: TGTGCCAGCAGTTATCGACCCCAATCCTACAATGAGCAGTACTTC

v_call: TRBV7-2
cdr3_length: 13
clone_size: NA
d_call: TRBD1
j_call: TRBJ2-7
cdr3_aa: CASSKTGAYEQYF
cdr3_nt: TGTGCCAGCAGCAAGACAGGGGCTTACGAGCAGTACTTC

v_call: TRBV7-3
cdr3_length: 13
clone_size: NA
d_call: NA
j_call: TRBJ1-2
cdr3_aa: CASSYRAGDGYTF
cdr3_nt: TGTGCCAGCAGTTATAGGGCAGGGGATGGCTACACCTTC

v_call: TRBV19
cdr3_length: 15
clone_size: few
d_call: NA
j_call: TRBJ2-1
cdr3_aa: CASAPGRGIYNEQFF
cdr3_nt: TGTGCCAGTGCCCCCGGCCGAGGGATTTACAATGAGCAGTTCTTC

v_call: TRBV7-2
cdr3_length: 16
clone_size: few
d_call: TRBD1
j_call: TRBJ2-7
cdr3_aa: CASSLGQGGPYNEQYF
cdr3_nt: TGTGCCAGCAGCCTGGGACAGGGTGGCCCCTACAATGAGCAGTACTTC

v_call: TRBV6-6
cdr3_length: 13
clone_size: NA
d_call: NA
j_call: TRBJ2-3
cdr3_aa: CASSYRTRDTQYF
cdr3_nt: TGTGCCAGCAGTTACAGGACACGGGATACGCAGTATTTT

v_call: TRBV3-1
cdr3_length: 9
clone_size: few
d_call: NA
j_call: TRBJ2-7
cdr3_aa: CASSQCKYF
cdr3_nt: TGTGCCAGCAGCCAATGCAAGTACTTC